The entry below gives a single TCR beta chain sequence along with its context. In the same sample, other DNA sequences code for this CDR3. Produced via immunoSEQ multiplex PCR; TCRdb's table is partial and in-frame only. The data show around 420,000 clones, approximately 90% seen once. The sample comes from a study of Ad26.COV2.S vaccination and SARS-CoV-2 variants. Treatment specified: about 20 received Ad26.COV2.S at low or high dose, single or two shots; roughly 5 received placebo; per-sample allocation not given. All samples were drawn on day 63, counting from the first vaccine or placebo injection. The CDR3 covers 12 residues. Trimming removed 0 bases at V and 5 bases at J, with 4 bases between. Germline CDR1 reads KGHSH; CDR2 reads LQKENI.

This TCR derives from a person aged 18-60 years who received the Ad26.COV2.S COVID-19 vaccine or a placebo. V is TRBV18 and J is TRBJ1-2, with D unclear. The sample here was peripheral blood, taken in a trial of Ad26.COV2.S vaccine versus placebo. The CDR3 region is CASSPPGYGYTF. In DNA form, the CDR3 reads TGTGCCAGCTCACCACCGGGGTATGGCTACACCTTC.